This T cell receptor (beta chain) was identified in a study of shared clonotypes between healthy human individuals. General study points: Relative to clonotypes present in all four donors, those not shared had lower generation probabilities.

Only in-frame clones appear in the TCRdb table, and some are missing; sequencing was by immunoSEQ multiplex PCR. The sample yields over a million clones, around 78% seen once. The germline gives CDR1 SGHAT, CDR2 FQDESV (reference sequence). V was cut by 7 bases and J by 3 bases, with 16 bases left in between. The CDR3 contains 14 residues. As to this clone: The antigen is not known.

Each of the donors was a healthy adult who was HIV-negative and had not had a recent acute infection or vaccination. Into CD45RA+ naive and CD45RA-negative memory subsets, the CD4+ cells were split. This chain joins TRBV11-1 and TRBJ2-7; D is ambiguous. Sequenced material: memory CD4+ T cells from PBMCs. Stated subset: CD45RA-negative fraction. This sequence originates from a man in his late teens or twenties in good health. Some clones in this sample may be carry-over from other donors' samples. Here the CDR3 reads CASTPGSPGYEQYF. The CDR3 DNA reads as TGTGCCAGCACCCCGGGCTCCCCCGGCTACGAGCAGTACTTC.